This T cell receptor (beta chain) appears in the sequencing data of a study of metastatic and nonmetastatic thyroid tumors. On the study more broadly: Malignant and benign thyroid patients had repertoires compared in peripheral blood and tumor or nodule tissue. Overall study results and limits: TCR beta diversity was reportedly significantly higher in malignant thyroid tumors than benign nodules, in blood and tumor.

Treatment of any kind had been given to no patient before thyroid surgery. As for this clone: Its antigen is as yet unknown. A much larger clone differs by one base, so this may be a read error.

Germline V gene data show CDR1 as MNHGY and CDR2 as SVAAGI. This CDR3 spans 16 amino acids. With MiXCR, TCRdb reprocessed the PCR reads. The sample lists fewer than 20,000 clones, around 3.8% occurring once. Sequences were obtained from tumor tissue. The sequence was collected from a female donor with papillary thyroid cancer or a benign thyroid nodule (not recorded which). Some clones in this sample may be carry-over from other donors' samples. The V call is TRBV6-9, the J call TRBJ2-7, with 8 bases that match TRBD2. The chain's CDR3 is CANSYTVPGLGAEQYF. The CDR3 nucleotides are TGTGCCAACAGTTACACAGTCCCGGGACTAGGAGCCGAGCAGTACTTC.